This paragraph reports one T cell receptor (beta chain). This sample was taken from a study of blood T cells in healthy people across ages. J gave up 3 bases and V 4 bases, and 7 bases lay outside the gene matches. The CDR3 extends over 15 amino acids. CDR1 and CDR2 from the germline V gene are LGHNA and YSLEER. Together with a sample-barcoded 5' primer, a J-beta primer mix was included in a second PCR lasting roughly 6 to 12 cycles. Per sample, CDR3-containing paired-end reads numbered at least 2.5 million. TCRdb reanalysed the 5' RACE reads using MiXCR and keeps one entry per CDR3 protein. The sample has about 1,800,000 distinct CDR3 sequences; approximately 30% are singletons.

The V call is TRBV4-3, the J call TRBJ1-2; 8 bases agree with TRBD1. Material for sequencing was blood. The clonotype originates from a woman younger than 45 in good health. The CDR3 DNA reads TGCGCCAGCAGCCTGTCCGGGACAGGACACTATGGCTACACCTTC. Translation gives CASSLSGTGHYGYTF.